These 10 T cell receptor beta chains originate from one sample sequenced in a study of shared clonotypes between healthy human individuals. Only in-frame clones appear in the TCRdb table, and some are missing; sequencing was by immunoSEQ multiplex PCR. The sample yields around 1.1 million clones, approximately 75% seen once. Material for sequencing was memory CD4+ T cells from PBMCs. Subset reported: CD45RA-negative fraction. The receptors were gathered from a young man in good health. Some clones in this sample may be carry-over from other donors' samples.

CDR3 nucleotide sequence: TGTGCCAGTAGTACTAGCGGAGCTTACGAGCAGTACTTC. As protein: CASSTSGAYEQYF. This chain uses TRBV19 with TRBJ2-7; 7 positions match TRBD2. Germline loops: CDR1 LNHDA, CDR2 SQIVND (reference sequence). With V trimmed by 4 bases and J by 4 bases, 4 bases remained unmatched. The CDR3 contains 13 residues. The full variable domain, completed using reference TRBV19 and TRBJ2-7, is DGGITQSPKYLFRKEGQNVTLSCEQNLNHDAMYWYRQDPGQGLRLIYYSQIVNDFQKGDIAEGYSVSREKKESFPLTVTSAQKNPTAFYLCASSTSGAYEQYFGPGTRLTVT.

This rearrangement joins TRBV6-1 to TRBJ1-4, with TRBD1 matching 7 bases. The CDR3 sequence is 13 residues long. V was clipped by 8 bases and J by 3 bases; unmatched bases: 3. The germline gives CDR1 MNHNS, CDR2 SASEGT. The CDR3 loop is CASGTVPNEKLFF. The CDR3 coding sequence is TGTGCCAGCGGGACAGTGCCTAATGAAAAACTGTTTTTT.

The V and J genes are TRBV7-2 and TRBJ2-7; 9 bases are a match to TRBD1. J was trimmed by 4 bases and V by 1 base; bases with no gene match: 8. CDR3 size: 16 residues. Germline V lookup: CDR1 SGHTA, CDR2 FQGNSA. The CDR3 region is CASSLGRDRASYEQYF. In DNA form, the CDR3 reads TGTGCCAGCAGCTTAGGACGGGACAGGGCCTCTTACGAGCAGTACTTC.

The rearrangement links TRBV28 to TRBJ1-5; 10 bases align to TRBD1. CDR1 is MDHEN and CDR2 is SYDVKM in the germline V gene. With 5 bases clipped from V and 3 bases from J, the junction kept 7 bases outside the gene matches. The CDR3 has 16 residues. CDR3 in DNA: TGTGCCAGCAGTACGACAGGGGGCTTACCCAATCAGCCCCAGCATTTT. Translation: CASSTTGGLPNQPQHF.

Only one count was recorded for this clone. The rearrangement joins TRBV9 to TRBJ1-3, with 7 bases aligning to TRBD1. The germline gives CDR1 SGDLS, CDR2 YYNGEE. Unmatched junction bases numbered 11, after V lost 3 bases and J lost 5 bases. The CDR3 totals 16 residues. The CDR3 nucleotides are TGTGCCAGCAGCGCTTCAGGGGGATTATATAGAAACACCATATATTTT. Translated, it gives CASSASGGLYRNTIYF.

The CDR3 loop reads CASSLLGTGDNEQFF. The CDR3, as DNA: TGTGCCAGCAGCCTTCTAGGGACAGGGGACAATGAGCAGTTCTTC. This chain joins TRBV9 and TRBJ2-1; 10 bases are a match to TRBD1. J was trimmed by 5 bases and V by 4 bases; bases with no gene match: 6. Germline V gene data show CDR1 as SGDLS and CDR2 as YYNGEE. The CDR3 contains 15 residues.

The rearrangement uses TRBV19 and TRBJ1-5; D remains unclear. The V gene's germline CDR1 is LNHDA and CDR2 SQIVND (reference sequence). Trimming cost V 5 bases and J 0 bases, with 17 bases left between them. This CDR3 has 17 amino acids. CDR3 bases: TGTGCCAGTAGTGCGATGACGGGGTCCTATAGCAATCAGCCCCAGCATTTT. Protein: CASSAMTGSYSNQPQHF.

The chain is built from TRBV27 and TRBJ1-1, with TRBD1 as a possible D gene (6 bases). Trimming cost V 5 bases and J 4 bases, with 14 bases left between them. The CDR3 is 14 residues long. The germline V gene encodes CDR1 MNHEY and CDR2 SMNVEV (reference sequence). The CDR3 DNA reads as TGTGCCAGCAGTCCACAGGGTGTAGGCACTGAAGCTTTCTTT. It is translated as CASSPQGVGTEAFF.

This clone was picked up many times. The V and J genes are TRBV7-9 and TRBJ2-5, with 7 nucleotides matching TRBD1. The length of the CDR3 is 15 residues. Germline values: CDR1 SEHNR, CDR2 FQNEAQ (reference sequence). V shed 5 bases and J 2 bases; nucleotides not matched to a gene: 8. CDR3 sequence: CASSLSDRRQETQYF. The CDR3 DNA follows: TGTGCCAGCAGCCTGTCGGACAGGCGTCAAGAGACCCAGTACTTC.

This clone was counted a few times. The same CDR3 arises from other DNA sequences in this sample as well. The chain employs TRBV7-9 and TRBJ1-1; unclear D gene. Looked up from germline, CDR1 is SEHNR and CDR2 is FQNEAQ (reference sequence). This CDR3 is 12 amino acids long. The ends were cut back, 1 base at V and 5 bases at J, with 5 bases in the middle. In nucleotides, the CDR3 is TGTGCCAGCAGCTTAGAAGCTACTGAAGCTTTCTTT. Its protein product is CASSLEATEAFF.